This is a list of T cell receptor beta chains from one sample in a study of cytomegalovirus exposure and HLA in healthy donors. Assay: immunoSEQ multiplex PCR; the TCRdb copy retains only in-frame clones and omits some. The top ten hold 2.5% to 3.5% of the sample, which has over 150,000 clones, 68% seen once. Sequenced material: PBMCs. These receptor sequences come from a woman in her 40s in good health and CMV-seropositive. CDR3s include the opening cysteine and the closing phenylalanine or tryptophan. A D gene is named only where the DNA matches it firmly. The size of a clone is reported for some rows only, either as once, few or many, or as a class for expanded clones.

.	TRBV7-6	.	TRBJ2-5	CASRTCKSGEEETQYF	TGTGCCAGCAGAACATGTAAGTCCGGGGAGGAAGAGACCCAGTACTTC
.	TRBV6-5	.	TRBJ1-1	CASSDVTEPYEAFF	TGTGCCAGCAGTGATGTGACAGAACCTTATGAAGCTTTCTTT
.	TRBV6-1	.	TRBJ2-1	CASNPERYSYNEQFF	TGTGCCAGCAACCCAGAGCGGTACTCCTACAATGAGCAGTTCTTC
.	TRBV5-4	.	TRBJ1-6	CASSVFPGYNSPLHF	TGTGCCAGCAGCGTCTTTCCGGGTTATAATTCACCCCTCCACTTT
.	TRBV10-3	.	TRBJ2-5	CAISEASVETQYF	TGTGCCATCAGTGAGGCTAGCGTAGAGACCCAGTACTTC
TRBD2	TRBV5-1	.	TRBJ2-5	CASSLATGLASGSPETQYF	TGCGCCAGCAGCTTGGCCACGGGGTTGGCTAGCGGGAGCCCAGAGACCCAGTACTTC
TRBD1	TRBV25-1	.	TRBJ1-6	CASSDMTGVNSPLHF	TGTGCCAGCAGTGATATGACAGGGGTTAATTCACCCCTCCACTTT
.	TRBV6-1	.	TRBJ1-1	CASSEVQDTEAFF	TGTGCCAGCAGTGAAGTCCAGGACACTGAAGCTTTCTTT
.	TRBV6-5	.	TRBJ1-1	CASTPPRDFGTEAFF	TGTGCCAGCACTCCACCTCGGGATTTCGGCACTGAAGCTTTCTTT
TRBD2	TRBV4-3	.	TRBJ2-1	CASSQFSSGGFNEQFF	TGCGCCAGCAGCCAGTTCTCTAGCGGGGGTTTCAATGAGCAGTTCTTC
TRBD1	TRBV11-2	.	TRBJ1-2	CASSPDRGGGYTF	TGTGCCAGCAGCCCCGACAGGGGAGGTGGCTACACCTTC
TRBD1	TRBV9	.	TRBJ2-2	CASSVGTGVSTGELFF	TGTGCCAGCAGCGTTGGGACAGGGGTTAGTACCGGGGAGCTGTTTTTT
TRBD1	TRBV7-9	.	TRBJ1-4	CASSAPGQEEKLFF	TGTGCCAGCAGCGCACCGGGACAGGAAGAAAAACTGTTTTTT
.	TRBV6-5	.	TRBJ1-5	CASSSTEPISNQPQNF	TGTGCCAGCAGTTCGACGGAACCAATTAGCAATCAGCCCCAGAATTTT
.	TRBV10-3	.	TRBJ1-5	CAISDQNQPQHF	TGTGCCATCAGTGACCAGAATCAGCCCCAGCATTTT
TRBD1	TRBV5-8	.	TRBJ1-2	CASSLNSWDRGSYGYTF	TGTGCCAGCAGCTTGAATTCTTGGGACAGGGGATCCTATGGCTACACCTTC
TRBD2	TRBV27	.	TRBJ2-7	CASGWSGRIYEQYF	TGTGCCAGCGGATGGAGCGGGAGGATATACGAGCAGTACTTC
TRBD2	TRBV9	.	TRBJ2-3	CASSGLAGGPSDTQYF	TGTGCCAGCAGCGGTCTAGCGGGGGGGCCGTCGGATACGCAGTATTTT
TRBD1	TRBV4-1	.	TRBJ1-1	CASSQPPGTVLMNTEAFF	TGCGCCAGCAGCCAACCCCCCGGGACAGTCCTCATGAACACTGAAGCTTTCTTT
.	TRBV12-2	.	TRBJ2-3	CASRLEAGACTDTQYF	TGTGCAAGTCGCTTAGAGGCGGGGGCCTGCACAGATACGCAGTATTTT
.	TRBV27	.	TRBJ1-2	CASSLLSGQARCGYTF	TGTGCCAGCAGTTTATTGAGTGGACAAGCCCGATGTGGCTACACCTTC
.	TRBV4-3	few	TRBJ1-3	CASSQAGAGNTIYF	TGCGCCAGCAGCCAAGCAGGGGCTGGAAACACCATATATTTT
TRBD2	TRBV7-3	.	TRBJ2-1	CASSLSLAGGLNEQFF	TGTGCCAGCAGCCTTAGCTTGGCGGGAGGGCTTAATGAGCAGTTCTTC
TRBD1	TRBV2	.	TRBJ2-7	CASTITRQGAYEQYF	TGTGCCAGCACTATAACCCGACAGGGGGCCTACGAGCAGTACTTC
.	TRBV5-4	few	TRBJ1-4	CASSLVGGEKLFF	TGTGCCAGCAGCTTAGTCGGGGGAGAAAAACTGTTTTTT
.	TRBV25-1	few	TRBJ2-7	CASSESGSPSSFRF	TGTGCCAGCAGTGAAAGCGGCAGCCCGTCATCTTTTCGCTTC
.	TRBV19	.	TRBJ2-5	CASSISIQETQYF	TGTGCCAGTAGTATTTCTATACAAGAGACCCAGTACTTC
.	TRBV7-5	.	TRBJ1-1	CARTVFCENTEAFF	TGTGCCAGAACCGTATTTTGCGAGAACACTGAAGCTTTCTTT
TRBD1	TRBV19	.	TRBJ1-2	CASRNRGGYGYTF	TGTGCCAGTAGAAACAGGGGAGGCTATGGCTACACCTTC
.	TRBV7-3	.	TRBJ2-1	CASSPRQDFSYNEQFF	TGTGCCAGCAGCCCCCGACAGGACTTCTCCTACAATGAGCAGTTCTTC
.	TRBV11-2	.	TRBJ2-2	CASSLSGELFF	TGTGCCAGCAGCCTGAGCGGGGAGCTGTTTTTT
TRBD1	TRBV18	.	TRBJ1-2	CASSGQGIRGYGYTF	TGTGCCAGCTCCGGACAGGGGATTAGGGGCTATGGCTACACCTTC
TRBD2	TRBV7-2	.	TRBJ2-5	CASSSGLAGVNQETQYF	TGTGCCAGCAGCTCTGGACTAGCGGGGGTGAACCAAGAGACCCAGTACTTC
TRBD1	TRBV10-3	few	TRBJ1-2	CAISEQGEYGYTF	TGTGCCATCAGTGAGCAGGGGGAGTATGGCTACACCTTC
.	TRBV27	.	TRBJ1-2	CASSLSPGGKGYPF	TGTGCCAGCAGTTTATCCCCCGGAGGGAAAGGCTACCCCTTC
.	TRBV6-6	few	TRBJ2-1	CASSPGRVDEQFF	TGTGCCAGCAGTCCAGGCAGGGTCGATGAGCAGTTCTTC
TRBD2	TRBV28	few	TRBJ2-7	CASSLAHSGRYEQYF	TGTGCCAGCAGTTTGGCACATAGCGGGAGATACGAGCAGTACTTC
.	TRBV11-2	.	TRBJ2-3	CASSPTSGFADTQYF	TGTGCCAGCAGCCCAACGTCAGGGTTCGCAGATACGCAGTATTTT
.	TRBV9	.	TRBJ2-3	CASSAQVTDTQYF	TGTGCCAGCAGCGCACAAGTCACAGATACGCAGTATTTT
.	TRBV28	.	TRBJ1-5	CASYGAGQGNQPQHF	TGTGCCAGCTACGGGGCGGGGCAGGGCAATCAGCCCCAGCATTTT
.	TRBV19	.	TRBJ1-4	CASSISRYNEKLFF	TGTGCCAGTAGTATCTCCAGATACAATGAAAAACTGTTTTTT